This T cell receptor (beta chain) is drawn from a study of blood T cell repertoires in COVID-19. Study details: Some COVID-19 samples were acute and others convalescent; all came from the United States, Italy and Spain. From T cells, B-cell-depleted T cells, or PBMCs came the material, which was cDNA or gDNA.

The CDR3 loop spans 14 amino acids. CDR1 and CDR2 from the germline V gene are SGHTA and FQGNSA. Trimming at V came to 5 bases and at J to 2 bases, leaving 2 bases not matched to a gene. This clone came up a few times. As processed by the authors: It was from reference gene primer amplification that nucleated cell counts were estimated. Clones were sequenced by immunoSEQ multiplex PCR, and TCRdb holds only the in-frame ones, with some missing. V, J and clone size derive from that table, while D and trimming were established from the DNA sequence. This table holds about 57,000 clones, around 80% found once.

The V and J genes are TRBV7-2 and TRBJ2-1; TRBD2 aligns across 8 bases. Material: peripheral blood. The clonotype was recovered from a woman aged 60-70 years with acute or convalescent COVID-19. CDR3 in amino acids: CASSRGGTYNEQFF. The CDR3 DNA reads as TGTGCCAGCAGCCGGGGGGGTACCTACAATGAGCAGTTCTTC.